These 15 T cell receptor beta chains originate from one sample sequenced in a study of CD8 T cells in Susac syndrome. RNA amounts of about 0.5 to 1 ug underwent reverse transcription with random hexamers. Each CDR3 protein is one row after TCRdb ran MiXCR on the immunoSEQ multiplex PCR reads. This table has about 90,000 distinct CDR3 sequences, around 96% appearing once. Sequenced material: CD8+ T cells from PBMCs. The receptor source for this set is a human donor with Susac syndrome.

V and J are TRBV13 and TRBJ2-2, with no clear D. The CDR3 length is 15 residues. CDR1 and CDR2 (germline): PRHDT, FYEKMQ (reference sequence). The ends were cut back, 2 bases at V and 1 base at J, with 8 bases in the middle. The CDR3 loop is CASSLRPVNTGELFF. CDR3 nucleotides: TGTGCCAGCAGCTTACGCCCAGTGAACACCGGGGAGCTGTTTTTT.

The rearrangement links TRBV3-1 to TRBJ2-2; 10 bases line up with TRBD2. The germline CDR1 and CDR2 sequences are LGHDT and YNNKEL (reference sequence). The CDR3 has 16 residues. J lost 3 bases, V lost 1 base, and 2 bases had no gene match. The CDR3 DNA is TGTGCCAGCAGCCAAGGTACTAGCGGGGACACCGGGGAGCTGTTTTTT. Its translation is CASSQGTSGDTGELFF.

This clonotype was seen only once. The chain combines TRBV30 with TRBJ1-1; D may be TRBD1 (5 bases). The CDR3 sequence is 14 residues long. The V gene's germline CDR1 is GTSNPN and CDR2 SVGIG (reference sequence). Trimming pared 3 bases from V and 6 bases from J, leaving 17 bases between. The CDR3 nucleotides read TGTGCCTGGAGGAACCCAGGGCCCGGCTCTGAAGCTTTCTTT. Amino acids: CAWRNPGPGSEAFF.

This chain uses TRBV10-3 with TRBJ1-2; tentative D call: TRBD1 (5 bases). Germline assignment: CDR1 ENHRY and CDR2 SYGVKD. V was clipped by 10 bases and J by 3 bases, with 12 bases between them. This CDR3 comprises 12 residues. CDR3 amino acids: CATVDRDYGYTF. CDR3 in DNA: TGTGCCACCGTCGACAGAGACTATGGCTACACCTTC.

This chain uses TRBV12-5 with TRBJ2-1; D uncertain. The CDR3 sequence is 11 residues long. Germline CDR1 reads LGHNT; CDR2 reads FRNRAP. Trimming took 4 bases from V and 10 from J, leaving 8 bases between them. In DNA form, the CDR3 reads TGTGCTAGTGGTTCCCCGGGCGAGCAGTTCTTC. Residues: CASGSPGEQFF.

The V call is TRBV12-3 or TRBV12-4, the J call TRBJ2-3; D may be TRBD2 (6 bases). This CDR3 is 15 amino acids long. V was trimmed by 5 bases and J by 6 bases, leaving 18 bases between them. The CDR3 sequence: CASSPWDFGMDTQYF. CDR3 DNA sequence: TGTGCCAGCAGTCCATGGGACTTCGGTATGGATACGCAGTATTTT.

This chain connects TRBV18 to TRBJ2-1; no firm D call. The CDR3 is 14 amino acids. V gave up 3 bases and J gave up 4 bases, with 10 bases separating them. Germline V gives CDR1 KGHSH, CDR2 LQKENI. The DNA of the CDR3 is TGTGCCAGCTCACCCGTTGACAAGTACAATGAGCAGTTCTTC. Translation: CASSPVDKYNEQFF.

This clonotype has more than one count but fewer than ten. The rearrangement joins TRBV7-8 to TRBJ1-1; D is unresolved. Germline V gene data show CDR1 as SGHVS and CDR2 as FQNEAQ. The CDR3 consists of 15 residues. With 1 base removed from V and 0 bases from J, the gap between germline ends came to 9 bases. The CDR3 protein is CASSLGPSMNTEAFF. In nucleotides, the CDR3 is TGTGCCAGCAGCTTAGGGCCGTCGATGAACACTGAAGCTTTCTTT.

The chain uses TRBV6-5 and TRBJ1-2, with TRBD1 identical over 8 bases. The V segment lost 9 bases and the J segment 6 bases; nucleotides outside the gene matches: 9. This CDR3 contains 13 residues. Germline lookup yields CDR1 MNHEY and CDR2 SVGAGI. DNA of the CDR3: TGTGCCAGTCTCAAGACAGGGGATGATGGCTACACCTTC. As protein: CASLKTGDDGYTF.

The chain is built from TRBV7-3 and TRBJ2-7; D is undetermined. V was cut by 0 bases and J by 3 bases, with 6 bases left in between. Per germline, CDR1 SGHTA and CDR2 FQGTGA. The CDR3 contains 13 residues. The CDR3 DNA reads as TGTGCCAGCAGCTTAACGCCTGGCTACGAGCAGTACTTC. It translates to CASSLTPGYEQYF.

CDR3 sequence (DNA): TGCGCCAGCAGCTTGGAAGACAGGCCTCAACGAGGCTACACCTTC. Translating it yields CASSLEDRPQRGYTF. The rearrangement links TRBV5-1 to TRBJ1-2, with a weak D call TRBD1 (6 bases). CDR3 length: 15 residues. Germline lookup yields CDR1 SGHRS and CDR2 YFSETQ. Deletions cut 0 bases from V and 8 bases from J, with 17 bases between.

The chain carries TRBV14 and TRBJ1-5, with a weak D call TRBD1 (5 bases). The germline CDR1 and CDR2 sequences are SGHDN and FVKESK. V dropped 1 base and J dropped 6 bases, with 13 bases sitting between them. The CDR3 is 15 amino acids. CDR3 nucleotide sequence: TGTGCCAGCAGCCAAGGTCGGGGGTACGGTCAGCCCCAGCATTTT. This encodes CASSQGRGYGQPQHF.

This chain uses TRBV20-1 with TRBJ2-7; D ambiguous. Germline V gene data show CDR1 as DFQATT and CDR2 as SNEGSKA (reference sequence). The CDR3 is made up of 12 amino acids. V gave up 1 base and J gave up 4 bases, with 8 bases separating them. The CDR3 region has the DNA TGCAGTGCTAGAGTCGGACCTTACGAGCAGTACTTC. This encodes CSARVGPYEQYF.

The chain combines TRBV6-5 with TRBJ1-5; D is undetermined. CDR1 and CDR2 (germline): MNHEY, SVGAGI. There are 13 residues in the CDR3. Deletions cut 6 bases from V and 5 bases from J, with 11 bases between. CDR3 in DNA: TGTGCCAGCAGCCACGCCGTAGATCAGCCCCAGCATTTT. This translates into CASSHAVDQPQHF.

This clonotype has only one observation. V gene TRBV29-1 combines with J gene TRBJ1-4, with 7 bases aligning to TRBD1. There are 14 residues in the CDR3. CDR1 and CDR2 (germline): SQVTM, ANQGSEA. The J segment lost 8 bases and the V segment lost 8 bases, leaving 14 bases of the junction unmatched. CDR3 protein: CSILQGQFGEKLFF. CDR3 sequence (DNA): TGCAGCATTTTACAGGGACAGTTCGGGGAAAAACTGTTTTTT. Supplemented by reference TRBV29-1 and TRBJ1-4, the full variable domain reads SAVISQKPSRDICQRGTSLTIQCQVDSQVTMMFWYRQQPGQSLTLIATANQGSEATYESGFVIDKFPISRPNLTFSTLTVSNMSPEDSSIYLCSILQGQFGEKLFFGSGTQLSVL.